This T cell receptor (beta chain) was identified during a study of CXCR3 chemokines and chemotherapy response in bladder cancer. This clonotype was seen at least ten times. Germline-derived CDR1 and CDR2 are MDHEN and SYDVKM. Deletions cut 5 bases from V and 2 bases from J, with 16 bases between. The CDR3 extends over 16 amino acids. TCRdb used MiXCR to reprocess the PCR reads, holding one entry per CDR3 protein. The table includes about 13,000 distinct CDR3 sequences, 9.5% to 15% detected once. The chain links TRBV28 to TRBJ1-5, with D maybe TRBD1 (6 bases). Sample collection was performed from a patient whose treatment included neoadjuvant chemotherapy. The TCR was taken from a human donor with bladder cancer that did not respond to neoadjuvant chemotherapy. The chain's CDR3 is CASSTPAEGGNQPQHF. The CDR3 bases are TGTGCCAGCAGTACCCCAGCCGAGGGGGGCAATCAGCCCCAGCATTTT.